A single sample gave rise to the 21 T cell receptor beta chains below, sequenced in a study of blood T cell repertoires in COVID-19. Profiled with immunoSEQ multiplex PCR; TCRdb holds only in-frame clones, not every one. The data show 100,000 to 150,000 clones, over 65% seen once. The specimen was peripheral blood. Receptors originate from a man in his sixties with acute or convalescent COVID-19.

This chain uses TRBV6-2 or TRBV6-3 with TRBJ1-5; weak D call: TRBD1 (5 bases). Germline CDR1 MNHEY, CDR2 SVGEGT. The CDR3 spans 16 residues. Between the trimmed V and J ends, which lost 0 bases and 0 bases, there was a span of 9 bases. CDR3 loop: CASSYSGHYSNQPQHF. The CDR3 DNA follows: TGTGCCAGCAGTTACTCCGGACACTATAGCAATCAGCCCCAGCATTTT.

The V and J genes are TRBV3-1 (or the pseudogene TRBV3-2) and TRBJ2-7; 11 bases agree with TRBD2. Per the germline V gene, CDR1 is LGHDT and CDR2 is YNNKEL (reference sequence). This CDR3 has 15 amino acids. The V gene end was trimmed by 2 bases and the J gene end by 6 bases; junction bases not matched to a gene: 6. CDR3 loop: CASSQCLAGGSEQYF. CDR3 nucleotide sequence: TGTGCCAGCAGCCAATGTCTAGCGGGAGGATCCGAGCAGTACTTC.

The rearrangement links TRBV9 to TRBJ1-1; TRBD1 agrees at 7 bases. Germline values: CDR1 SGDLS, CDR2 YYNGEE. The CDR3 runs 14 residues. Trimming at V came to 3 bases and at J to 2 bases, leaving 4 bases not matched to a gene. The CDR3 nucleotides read TGTGCCAGCAGCGCCCGGGACAGTAACACTGAAGCTTTCTTT. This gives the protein CASSARDSNTEAFF. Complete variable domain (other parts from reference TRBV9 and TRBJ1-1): DSGVTQTPKHLITATGQRVTLRCSPRSGDLSVYWYQQSLDQGLQFLIQYYNGEERAKGNILERFSAQQFPDLHSELNLSSLELGDSALYFCASSARDSNTEAFFGQGTRLTVV.

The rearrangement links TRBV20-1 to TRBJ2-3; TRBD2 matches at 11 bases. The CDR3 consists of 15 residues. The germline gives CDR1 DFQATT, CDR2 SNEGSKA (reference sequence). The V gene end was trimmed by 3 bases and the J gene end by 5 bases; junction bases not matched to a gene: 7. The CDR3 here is CSASRLAGGGDTQYF. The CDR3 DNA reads TGCAGTGCTAGTAGGCTAGCGGGAGGCGGAGATACGCAGTATTTT.

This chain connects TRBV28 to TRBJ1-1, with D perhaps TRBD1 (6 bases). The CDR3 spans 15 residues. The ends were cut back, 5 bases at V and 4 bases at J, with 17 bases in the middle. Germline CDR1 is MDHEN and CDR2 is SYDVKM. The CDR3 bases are TGTGCCAGCAGTCCCACCCAGGGGCAGGGCACTGAAGCTTTCTTT. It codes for CASSPTQGQGTEAFF.

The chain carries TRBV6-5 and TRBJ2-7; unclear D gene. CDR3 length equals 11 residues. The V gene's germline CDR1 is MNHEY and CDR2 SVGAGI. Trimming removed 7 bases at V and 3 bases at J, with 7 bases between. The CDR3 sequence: CASNQNYEQYF. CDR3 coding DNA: TGTGCCAGCAACCAGAACTACGAGCAGTACTTC.

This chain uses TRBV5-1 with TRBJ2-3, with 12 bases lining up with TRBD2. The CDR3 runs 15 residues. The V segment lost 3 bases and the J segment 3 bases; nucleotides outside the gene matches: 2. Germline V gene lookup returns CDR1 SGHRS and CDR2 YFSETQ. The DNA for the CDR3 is TGCGCCAGCAGCTGGACTAGCGGGATTACAGATACGCAGTATTTT. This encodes CASSWTSGITDTQYF.

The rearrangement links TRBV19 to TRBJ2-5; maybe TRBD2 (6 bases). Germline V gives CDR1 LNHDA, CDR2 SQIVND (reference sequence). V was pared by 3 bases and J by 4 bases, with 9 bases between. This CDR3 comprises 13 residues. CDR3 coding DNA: TGTGCCAGTAGTATCATGGGGGGAGAGACCCAGTACTTC. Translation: CASSIMGGETQYF.

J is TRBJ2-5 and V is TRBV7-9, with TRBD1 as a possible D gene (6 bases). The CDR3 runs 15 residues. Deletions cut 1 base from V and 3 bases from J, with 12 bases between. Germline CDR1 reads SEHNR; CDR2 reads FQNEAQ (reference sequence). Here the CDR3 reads CASSLGWGPEETQYF. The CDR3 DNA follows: TGTGCCAGCAGCTTAGGTTGGGGGCCCGAAGAGACCCAGTACTTC.

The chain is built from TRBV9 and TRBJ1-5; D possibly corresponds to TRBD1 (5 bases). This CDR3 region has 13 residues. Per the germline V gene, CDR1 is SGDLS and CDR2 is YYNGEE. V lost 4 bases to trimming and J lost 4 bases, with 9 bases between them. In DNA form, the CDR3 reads TGTGCCAGCAGCTCAGGGCCGAATCAGCCCCAGCATTTT. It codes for CASSSGPNQPQHF. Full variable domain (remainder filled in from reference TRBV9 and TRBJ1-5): DSGVTQTPKHLITATGQRVTLRCSPRSGDLSVYWYQQSLDQGLQFLIQYYNGEERAKGNILERFSAQQFPDLHSELNLSSLELGDSALYFCASSSGPNQPQHFGDGTRLSIL.

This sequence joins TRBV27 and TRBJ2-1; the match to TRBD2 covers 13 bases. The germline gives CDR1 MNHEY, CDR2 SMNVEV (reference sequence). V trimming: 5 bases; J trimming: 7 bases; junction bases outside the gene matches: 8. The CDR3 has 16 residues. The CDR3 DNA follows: TGTGCCAGCAGTCCAGGACTAGCGGGAGCCTGGAATGAGCAGTTCTTC. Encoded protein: CASSPGLAGAWNEQFF.

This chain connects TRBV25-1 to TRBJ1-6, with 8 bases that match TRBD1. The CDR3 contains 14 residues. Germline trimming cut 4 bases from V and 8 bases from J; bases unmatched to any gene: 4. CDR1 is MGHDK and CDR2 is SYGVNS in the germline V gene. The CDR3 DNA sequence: TGTGCCAGCAGTGCCCCGACAGGGGATTCACCCCTCCACTTT. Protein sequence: CASSAPTGDSPLHF.

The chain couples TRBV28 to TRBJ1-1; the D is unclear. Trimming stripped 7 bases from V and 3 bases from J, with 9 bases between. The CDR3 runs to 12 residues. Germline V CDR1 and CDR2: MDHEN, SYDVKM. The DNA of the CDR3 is TGTGCCAGCAAGCAATCCGACACTGAAGCTTTCTTT. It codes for CASKQSDTEAFF.

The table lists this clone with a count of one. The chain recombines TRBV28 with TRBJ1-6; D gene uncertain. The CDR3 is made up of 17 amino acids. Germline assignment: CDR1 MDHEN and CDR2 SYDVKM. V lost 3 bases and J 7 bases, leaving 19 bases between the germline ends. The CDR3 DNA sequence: TGTGCCAGCAGTTTCCGGGAAGGGATACTCAGGAATTCACCCCTCCACTTT. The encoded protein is CASSFREGILRNSPLHF.

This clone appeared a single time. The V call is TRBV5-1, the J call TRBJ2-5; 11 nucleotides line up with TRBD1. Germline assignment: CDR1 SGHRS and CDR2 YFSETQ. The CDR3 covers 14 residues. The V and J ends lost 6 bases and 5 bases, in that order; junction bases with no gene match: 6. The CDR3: CASTGTGGGETQYF. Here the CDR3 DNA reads TGCGCCAGCACCGGGACAGGGGGAGGGGAGACCCAGTACTTC.

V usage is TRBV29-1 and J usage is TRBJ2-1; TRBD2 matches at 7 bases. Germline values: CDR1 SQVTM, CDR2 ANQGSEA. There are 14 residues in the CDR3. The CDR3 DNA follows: TGCAGTTGGGGGGGAGTTCAATCCTACAATGAGCAGTTCTTC. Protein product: CSWGGVQSYNEQFF.

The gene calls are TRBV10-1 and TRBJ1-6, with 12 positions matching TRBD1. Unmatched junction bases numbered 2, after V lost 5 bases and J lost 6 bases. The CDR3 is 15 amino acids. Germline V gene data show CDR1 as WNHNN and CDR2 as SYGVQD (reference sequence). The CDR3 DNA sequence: TGCGCCAGCAGTCCGGGACAGGGGGCTAATTCACCCCTCCACTTT. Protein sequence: CASSPGQGANSPLHF.

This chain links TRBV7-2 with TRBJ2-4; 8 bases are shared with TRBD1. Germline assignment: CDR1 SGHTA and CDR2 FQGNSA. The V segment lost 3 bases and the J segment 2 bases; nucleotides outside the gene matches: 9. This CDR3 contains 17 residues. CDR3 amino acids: CASSFNRGVGTKNIQYF. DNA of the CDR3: TGTGCCAGCAGCTTCAACAGGGGGGTCGGAACCAAAAACATTCAGTACTTC.

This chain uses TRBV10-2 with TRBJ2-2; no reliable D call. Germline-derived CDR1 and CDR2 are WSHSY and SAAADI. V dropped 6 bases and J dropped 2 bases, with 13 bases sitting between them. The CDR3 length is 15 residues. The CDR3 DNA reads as TGCGCCAGCAGCCAACAGTTATTCAACACCGGGGAGCTGTTTTTT. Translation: CASSQQLFNTGELFF.

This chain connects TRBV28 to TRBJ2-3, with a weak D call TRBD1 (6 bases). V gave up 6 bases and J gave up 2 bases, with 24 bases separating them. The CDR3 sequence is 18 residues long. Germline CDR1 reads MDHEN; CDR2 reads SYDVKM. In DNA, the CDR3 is TGTGCCAGCAGCTTACCAACCAGGGGCCGCAACCCCACAGATACGCAGTATTTT. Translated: CASSLPTRGRNPTDTQYF.

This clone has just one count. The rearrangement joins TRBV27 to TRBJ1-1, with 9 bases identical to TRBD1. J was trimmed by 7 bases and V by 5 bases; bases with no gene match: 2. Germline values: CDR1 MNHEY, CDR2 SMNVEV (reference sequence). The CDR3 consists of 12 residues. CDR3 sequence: CASSRQGGEAFF. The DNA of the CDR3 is TGTGCCAGCAGTAGACAGGGGGGTGAAGCTTTCTTT.